This TCR beta chain was identified in a study of shared clonotypes between healthy human individuals. Study-wide context: Each donor contributed plates that comprised three CD4 naive, three CD4 memory, two CD8 naive and one CD8 memory.

Study results and caveats: Large sequencing depth failed to make sorted-subset sequencing complete, rarefaction showed.

There were only Caucasian adults among the donors, and all lived in Nashville, Tennessee. This CDR3 contains 14 residues. Germline assignment: CDR1 SGHRS and CDR2 YFSETQ. The V gene lost 2 bases and the J gene lost 8 bases, with 14 bases spanning the gap. A word on this clone: No antigen is known for it.

Sorted-subset replicate PCR reactions contained roughly 200 ng DNA, corresponding to some 28,000 T cell genomes. The assay was immunoSEQ multiplex PCR, and TCRdb's table has in-frame clones only and misses some. The top ten hold approximately 0.4% of the sample, which has fewer than 3 million clones, 85% to 95% seen once. The J gene is TRBJ2-1, the V gene TRBV5-1; D gene unclear. The sequenced sample was naive CD4+ T cells from PBMCs. The subset denotes: CD45RA+ positively selected. The sequence derives from a man between 18 and 35 years old in good health. Some clones in this sample may be carry-over from other donors' samples. The CDR3 DNA follows: TGCGCCAGCAGCTTAGGTCCTTCATTGGATGAGCAGTTCTTC. Encoded protein: CASSLGPSLDEQFF.